These 18 T cell receptor beta chains originate from one sample sequenced in a study of cytomegalovirus exposure and HLA in healthy donors. Assay used: immunoSEQ multiplex PCR; TCRdb lists only in-frame clones, some missing. The sample records about 330,000 clones, 75% to 90% being singletons. Sequencing was performed on PBMCs. The receptor set was obtained from a woman under 30 in good health and CMV-seronegative.

The chain carries TRBV6-5 and TRBJ2-7, with TRBD1 matching 11 bases. V shed 6 bases, J shed 3 bases, and the junction held 4 bases outside the gene matches. The V gene's germline CDR1 is MNHEY and CDR2 SVGAGI. This CDR3 contains 14 residues. The CDR3 nucleotides read TGTGCCAGCAGCATCGGGACAGGGGGCTACGAGCAGTACTTC. Translation gives CASSIGTGGYEQYF.

This sequence joins TRBV4-3 and TRBJ2-2; the match to TRBD2 covers 12 bases. J lost 7 bases, V lost 4 bases, and 7 bases had no gene match. The CDR3 is made up of 16 amino acids. Germline V gene lookup returns CDR1 LGHNA and CDR2 YSLEER. CDR3 loop: CASSPSSGRVGGELFF. As DNA, the CDR3 is TGCGCCAGCAGCCCCTCTAGCGGGAGGGTTGGCGGGGAGCTGTTTTTT.

This clone was seen just once. The V gene is TRBV28, the J gene TRBJ2-7; D possibly corresponds to TRBD2 (5 bases). Germline V gene lookup returns CDR1 MDHEN and CDR2 SYDVKM. CDR3 size: 11 residues. Trimming removed 8 bases at V and 0 bases at J, with 5 bases between. CDR3 nucleotides: TGTGCCAGCCGGGACTCCTACGAGCAGTACTTC. It specifies CASRDSYEQYF.

The rearrangement uses TRBV5-6 and TRBJ2-2, with D perhaps TRBD1 (5 bases). The CDR3 loop spans 16 amino acids. Trimming removed 3 bases at V and 1 base at J, with 13 bases between. The germline gives CDR1 SGHDT, CDR2 YYEEEE. The CDR3 is CASSWYTGWNTGELFF. CDR3 nucleotides: TGTGCCAGCAGCTGGTATACAGGATGGAACACCGGGGAGCTGTTTTTT.

V usage is TRBV15 and J usage is TRBJ2-7; 7 bases are shared with TRBD1. The CDR3 contains 14 residues. V shed 4 bases, J shed 1 base, and the junction held 4 bases outside the gene matches. The germline V gene encodes CDR1 LNHNV and CDR2 YYDKDF (reference sequence). The CDR3 region is CATSKRQGSYEQYF. CDR3 sequence (DNA): TGTGCCACCAGCAAAAGACAGGGATCCTACGAGCAGTACTTC.

This clone has more than one count but fewer than ten. Here the CDR3 DNA reads TGTGCCAGCAGGCCAATTGGACTTTACGAGCAGTACTTC. Translation gives CASRPIGLYEQYF. This chain uses TRBV2 with TRBJ2-7; TRBD2 might be the D (5 bases). Germline V gene sequence: CDR1 SNHLY, CDR2 FYNNEI. This CDR3 is 13 amino acids long. Trimming took 6 bases from V and 4 from J, leaving 13 bases between them.

V is TRBV10-3 and J is TRBJ2-7, with a tentative D call TRBD1 (5 bases). Germline V gives CDR1 ENHRY, CDR2 SYGVKD. V lost 11 bases and J lost 3, with 17 bases in between. This CDR3 is built from 13 residues. CDR3 protein: CAAGRQRRYEQYF. The CDR3 DNA reads TGTGCCGCCGGCCGACAGAGACGCTACGAGCAGTACTTC.

Note on this clone: An end of the junction does not agree with germline; a read error may underlie this. The J gene is TRBJ1-2, the V gene TRBV7-7, with TRBD1 matching over 9 bases. Looked up from germline, CDR1 is SSHAT and CDR2 is FNYEAQ (reference sequence). CDR3 length: 15 residues. CDR3 in DNA: TGTGCTAGCAGCCCTCTTGGACAGGGGACCTATGGCTACACCTTC. It specifies CASSPLGQGTYGYTF.

V gene TRBV4-3 combines with J gene TRBJ2-3, with a tentative D call TRBD1 (5 bases). With 1 base removed from V and 4 bases from J, the gap between germline ends came to 27 bases. CDR1 is LGHNA and CDR2 is YSLEER in the germline V gene. CDR3 length equals 20 residues. Written as DNA, the CDR3 is TGCGCCAGCAGCCAAGGGTTTTCGAACAGGCGAAAACTTGGAGCAGATACGCAGTATTTT. Encoded protein: CASSQGFSNRRKLGADTQYF.

The chain combines TRBV6-1 with TRBJ2-7; D is unclear. The ends were cut back, 1 base at V and 4 bases at J, with 23 bases in the middle. The CDR3 has 18 amino acids. Looked up from germline, CDR1 is MNHNS and CDR2 is SASEGT. CDR3 residues: CASSEGLVTLEFIYEQYF. The DNA of the CDR3 is TGTGCCAGCAGTGAAGGTCTAGTAACGTTGGAGTTTATTTACGAGCAGTACTTC.

The rearrangement links TRBV27 to TRBJ1-2, with D perhaps TRBD1 (6 bases). The germline V gene has CDR1 MNHEY and CDR2 SMNVEV (reference sequence). The CDR3 length is 14 residues. Trimming pared 7 bases from V and 4 bases from J, leaving 16 bases between. CDR3 region: CASNPTGQLYGYTF. The CDR3 nucleotides read TGTGCCAGCAACCCGACCGGACAGCTCTATGGCTACACCTTC.

The CDR3 is CASSRLAGGKETQYF. In nucleotides, the CDR3 is TGTGCCAGTTCAAGACTAGCGGGAGGAAAAGAGACCCAGTACTTC. V gene TRBV6-5 combines with J gene TRBJ2-5; TRBD2 agrees at 13 bases. V shed 9 bases, J shed 3 bases, and the junction held 7 bases outside the gene matches. CDR3 length: 15 amino acids. The germline gives CDR1 MNHEY, CDR2 SVGAGI.

This chain uses TRBV7-9 with TRBJ2-5, with 11 bases fitting TRBD2. The ends lost 6 bases at V and 9 bases at J; junction bases unmatched: 12. In germline, CDR1 is SEHNR, CDR2 FQNEAQ (reference sequence). This CDR3 has 15 residues. CDR3 nucleotides: TGTGCCAGCAGTTATACCGGACTAGCGGGTGAGGCCCAGTACTTC. It codes for CASSYTGLAGEAQYF.

The CDR3 loop is CASSPGLAGASDTQYF. Here the CDR3 DNA reads TGTGCCAGCAGCCCTGGACTAGCGGGAGCTTCAGATACGCAGTATTTT. The chain employs TRBV7-2 and TRBJ2-3; TRBD2 matches 13 bases. The germline V gene encodes CDR1 SGHTA and CDR2 FQGNSA. V was clipped by 5 bases and J by 4 bases; unmatched bases: 6. The CDR3 is made up of 16 amino acids.

The V call is TRBV7-9, the J call TRBJ2-1, with 10 positions matching TRBD2. V shed 4 bases, J shed 9 bases, and the junction held 15 bases outside the gene matches. Germline lookup yields CDR1 SEHNR and CDR2 FQNEAQ (reference sequence). This CDR3 is built from 17 residues. The CDR3 protein is CASSSRQISGRAVEQFF. In nucleotides, the CDR3 is TGTGCCAGCAGCTCCCGCCAAATAAGCGGGAGGGCCGTTGAGCAGTTCTTC.

The chain uses TRBV19 and TRBJ2-5; D possibly corresponds to TRBD2 (5 bases). V was shortened by 4 bases and J by 7 bases, with 10 bases between the two germline ends. The CDR3 is made up of 12 amino acids. Germline V gene lookup returns CDR1 LNHDA and CDR2 SQIVND (reference sequence). For the CDR3, the DNA is TGTGCCAGTAGTAACCGGGCGGGGACCCAGTACTTC. Amino acid sequence: CASSNRAGTQYF.

The rearrangement links TRBV7-2 to TRBJ2-7; TRBD1 agrees at 7 bases. The trim removed 5 bases at V and 4 bases at J, leaving 11 bases unmatched. Per germline, CDR1 SGHTA and CDR2 FQGNSA. The CDR3 has 15 residues. This CDR3 is CASSPRSQGVYEQYF. CDR3 in DNA: TGTGCCAGCAGCCCACGGAGCCAGGGGGTTTACGAGCAGTACTTC. Full variable domain (missing parts from reference TRBV7-2 and TRBJ2-7): GAGVSQSPSNKVTEKGKDVELRCDPISGHTALYWYRQSLGQGLEFLIYFQGNSAPDKSGLPSDRFSAERTGGSVSTLTIQRTQQEDSAVYLCASSPRSQGVYEQYFGPGTRLTVT.

The chain is built from TRBV4-2 and TRBJ1-5; D not resolved. This CDR3 has 13 residues. From germline, CDR1 is LGHNA and CDR2 YNFKEQ. V was pared by 0 bases and J by 6 bases, with 6 bases between. The CDR3 DNA is TGTGCCAGCAGCCAAGAGACGGGTCAGCCCCAGCATTTT. Encoded protein: CASSQETGQPQHF.